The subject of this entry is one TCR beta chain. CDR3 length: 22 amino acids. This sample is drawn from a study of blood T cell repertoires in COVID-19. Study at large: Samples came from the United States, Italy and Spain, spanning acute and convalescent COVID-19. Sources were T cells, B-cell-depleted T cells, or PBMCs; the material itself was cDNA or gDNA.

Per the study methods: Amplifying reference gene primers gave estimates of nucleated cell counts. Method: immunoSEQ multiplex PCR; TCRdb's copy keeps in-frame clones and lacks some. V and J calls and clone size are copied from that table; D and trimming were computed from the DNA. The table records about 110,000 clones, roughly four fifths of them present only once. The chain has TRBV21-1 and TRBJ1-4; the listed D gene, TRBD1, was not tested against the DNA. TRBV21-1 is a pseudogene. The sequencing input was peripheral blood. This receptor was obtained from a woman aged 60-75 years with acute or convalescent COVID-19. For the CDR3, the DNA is TGTGCCAGCAGCAACCCGGACAGGGGGCTATTGGACGGGCGAACGTTTAATGAAAAACTGTTTTTT. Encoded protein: CASSNPDRGLLDGRTFNEKLFF.